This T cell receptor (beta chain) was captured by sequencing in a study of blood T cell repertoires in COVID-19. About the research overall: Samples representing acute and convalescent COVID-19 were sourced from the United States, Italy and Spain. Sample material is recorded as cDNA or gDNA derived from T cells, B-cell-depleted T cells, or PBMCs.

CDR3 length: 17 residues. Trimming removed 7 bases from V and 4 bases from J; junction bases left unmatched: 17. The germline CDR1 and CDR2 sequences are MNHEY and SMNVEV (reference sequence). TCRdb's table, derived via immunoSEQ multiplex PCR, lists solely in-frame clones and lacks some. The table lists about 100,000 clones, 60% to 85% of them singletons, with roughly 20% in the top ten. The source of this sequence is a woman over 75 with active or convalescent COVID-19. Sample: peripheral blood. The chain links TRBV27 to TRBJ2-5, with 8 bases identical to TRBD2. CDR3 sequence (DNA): TGTGCCAGCACCGTAAGCAAGCGGGAGTCTTGGCGAGAGACCCAGTACTTC. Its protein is CASTVSKRESWRETQYF.